The subject of this entry is one TCR beta chain. Its antigen is currently unknown. There are 16 residues in the CDR3. Germline V gene data show CDR1 as LNHNV and CDR2 as YYDKDF (reference sequence). Trimming cost V 1 base and J 3 bases; bases outside gene matches: 3. The sample belongs to a study of CD8 T cells in Susac syndrome. Sequencing of TCR beta was performed on blood CD8+ and CD4+ T cells. Negative isolation yielded CD8+ and CD4+ T cells; FACS enriched TEMRA cells. Study-level results: The study admitted that it had a relatively small number of individuals in its TCR sequencing and HLA analysis.

The authors reverse transcribed roughly 0.5 to 1 ug RNA with random hexamers. With immunoSEQ multiplex PCR, TCR beta CDR3 was amplified across 54 Vbeta and 13 Jbeta. TCRdb reanalysed the immunoSEQ multiplex PCR reads using MiXCR and keeps one entry per CDR3 protein. There are fewer than 300,000 distinct CDR3 sequences in the sample; 80% to 90% occur only once, and over 0.09% lies in the top ten. This receptor was obtained from a human donor with multiple sclerosis. The V and J genes are TRBV15 and TRBJ2-3; TRBD2 matches 11 bases. Source material: CD8+ T cells from PBMCs. CDR3 in DNA: TGTGCCACCAGCAGAGTGACTAGCGGGAATACAGATACGCAGTATTTT. It encodes CATSRVTSGNTDTQYF. The whole variable domain, filled in from reference TRBV15 and TRBJ2-3, reads DAMVIQNPRYQVTQFGKPVTLSCSQTLNHNVMYWYQQKSSQAPKLLFHYYDKDFNNEADTPDNFQSRRPNTSFCFLDIRSPGLGDTAMYLCATSRVTSGNTDTQYFGPGTRLTVL.